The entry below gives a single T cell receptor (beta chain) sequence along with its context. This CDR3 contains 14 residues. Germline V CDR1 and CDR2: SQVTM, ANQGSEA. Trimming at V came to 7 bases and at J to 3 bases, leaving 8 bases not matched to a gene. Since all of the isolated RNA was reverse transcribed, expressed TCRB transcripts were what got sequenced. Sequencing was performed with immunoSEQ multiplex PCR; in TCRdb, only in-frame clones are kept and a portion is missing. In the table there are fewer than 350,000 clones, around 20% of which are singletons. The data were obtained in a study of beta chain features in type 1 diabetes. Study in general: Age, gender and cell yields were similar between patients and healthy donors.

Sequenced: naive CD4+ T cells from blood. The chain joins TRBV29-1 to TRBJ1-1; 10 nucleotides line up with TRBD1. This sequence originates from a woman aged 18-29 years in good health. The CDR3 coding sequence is TGCAGCGCCCGGGACAGGGGACCCTACACTGAAGCTTTCTTT. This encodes CSARDRGPYTEAFF. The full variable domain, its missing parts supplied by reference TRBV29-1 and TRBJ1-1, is SAVISQKPSRDICQRGTSLTIQCQVDSQVTMMFWYRQQPGQSLTLIATANQGSEATYESGFVIDKFPISRPNLTFSTLTVSNMSPEDSSIYLCSARDRGPYTEAFFGQGTRLTVV.